The 3 T cell receptor beta chains listed next were all sequenced from one sample in a study of technical replicates of blood from a few donors. Clones were read by immunoSEQ multiplex PCR, and TCRdb kept only the in-frame ones, dropping some. This sample has tens of thousands of clones, with more than 85% found just once. The specimen was T cells isolated from PBMCs. The receptor source for this set is a human donor in good health. Some clones in this sample may be carry-over from other donors' samples.

Only a few counts were recorded for this clone. The chain employs TRBV6-1 and TRBJ2-7, with D unresolved. The germline V gene encodes CDR1 MNHNS and CDR2 SASEGT. Trimming took off 4 bases at V and 0 bases at J, with 7 bases between the two ends. The CDR3 is 13 amino acids. CDR3 sequence reads: CASSVQSSYEQYF. In DNA form, the CDR3 reads TGTGCCAGCAGTGTACAGAGCTCCTACGAGCAGTACTTC.

CDR3 bases: TGTGCCAGCAGCCAAGATTTGGCACGACTAGTAAGGAACGAGCAGTACTTC. Amino acid sequence: CASSQDLARLVRNEQYF. The gene calls are TRBV4-2 and TRBJ2-7; tentative D call: TRBD2 (6 bases). Germline V CDR1 and CDR2: LGHNA, YNFKEQ. V was shortened by 0 bases and J by 5 bases, with 20 bases between the two germline ends. The CDR3 runs to 17 residues.

This clone came up once. The chain is built from TRBV6-4 and TRBJ2-1; 7 positions agree with TRBD2. The V gene end was trimmed by 6 bases and the J gene end by 7 bases; junction bases not matched to a gene: 9. The CDR3 length is 14 residues. From germline, CDR1 is MRHNA and CDR2 SNTAGT. CDR3 region: CASSRELGGNEQFF. DNA of the CDR3: TGTGCCAGCAGCAGGGAACTCGGGGGGAATGAGCAGTTCTTC.